This is a list of T cell receptor beta chains from one sample in a study of blood T cell repertoires in COVID-19. Measured with immunoSEQ multiplex PCR; TCRdb has only the in-frame clones, and not every one. The repertoire consists of some 87,000 clones, with more than 80% occurring once and the leading ten covering about 13%. The specimen sequenced was peripheral blood. These receptors were collected from a human donor in a cohort sampled during active COVID-19. Each CDR3 is given with its conserved first and last residue. Each record gives: J gene, D gene, clone size, V gene, CDR3 protein, CDR3 DNA. D genes are given only for firm matches. Part of the rows lack a size; the others show once, few, many or a class for expanded clones.

>TRBJ2-7|NA|NA|TRBV20-1
CSAGQSYEQYF
TGCAGTGCTGGACAGTCCTACGAGCAGTACTTC
>TRBJ1-4|TRBD1|once|TRBV6-5
CASEQGSTNEKLFF
TGTGCCAGCGAACAGGGGTCAACTAATGAAAAACTGTTTTTT
>TRBJ1-2|NA|NA|TRBV5-1
CASSHPGTRTNYGYTF
TGCGCCAGCAGCCACCCCGGGACACGGACTAACTATGGCTACACCTTC
>TRBJ1-1|TRBD1|many|TRBV5-1
CASSLFVSGGNTEAFF
TGCGCCAGCAGCTTGTTCGTATCAGGGGGTAACACTGAAGCTTTCTTT
>TRBJ2-1|TRBD1|NA|TRBV18
CASSPWGQGLNEQFF
TGTGCCAGCTCACCATGGGGACAGGGCTTAAATGAGCAGTTCTTC
>TRBJ1-5|TRBD1|few|TRBV2
CASSEAGTDQPQHF
TGTGCCAGCAGTGAAGCAGGGACAGATCAGCCCCAGCATTTT
>TRBJ2-6|NA|NA|TRBV18
CASSPPNRVTSSGANVLTF
TGTGCCAGCTCACCACCAAATCGGGTTACGAGCTCTGGGGCCAACGTCCTGACTTTC
>TRBJ2-1|TRBD1|NA|TRBV3-1/TRBV3-2
CASTRQGADNEQFF
TGTGCCAGCACCAGACAGGGGGCGGACAATGAGCAGTTCTTC
>TRBJ2-7|NA|NA|TRBV4-1
CASSLAGASRDEQYF
TGCGCCAGCAGCCTGGCTGGGGCGTCACGGGACGAGCAGTACTTC
>TRBJ1-6|TRBD1|once|TRBV5-4
CASSAEQGNSPLHF
TGTGCCAGCAGCGCGGAACAGGGGAATTCACCCCTCCACTTT
>TRBJ1-1|NA|NA|TRBV2
CASNEGGVAFF
TGTGCCAGCAACGAGGGGGGGGTAGCTTTCTTT
>TRBJ1-2|NA|NA|TRBV19
CASSGRSRGDYGYTF
TGTGCCAGTAGTGGCAGGTCCCGAGGGGACTATGGCTACACTTTC
>TRBJ1-5|NA|once|TRBV30
CAWSPPGNQPQHF
TGTGCCTGGAGTCCCCCGGGCAATCAGCCCCAGCATTTT
>TRBJ1-2|TRBD1|NA|TRBV7-2
CASSQTGTGLWGYTF
TGTGCCAGCAGCCAGACCGGGACAGGACTATGGGGCTACACCTTC
>TRBJ1-1|NA|NA|TRBV2
CASSLQGLPNTEAFF
TGTGCCAGCAGTTTACAGGGTCTACCCAACACTGAAGCTTTCTTT
>TRBJ2-7|NA|NA|TRBV6-1
CASSGDIERPSYEQYF
TGTGCCAGCAGTGGCGATATCGAGCGGCCTTCCTACGAGCAGTACTTC
>TRBJ2-1|TRBD2|NA|TRBV9
CASSVQTSGGSNEQFF
TGTGCCAGCAGCGTCCAGACTAGCGGGGGGTCTAATGAGCAGTTCTTC
>TRBJ2-7|NA|once|TRBV6-5
CATPWSHEQYF
TGTGCCACCCCCTGGAGCCACGAGCAGTACTTC
>TRBJ1-2|NA|NA|TRBV6-4
CASSDGPADGYTF
TGTGCCAGCAGTGACGGCCCTGCGGATGGCTACACCTTC
>TRBJ2-5|TRBD1|NA|TRBV7-9
CASSLHRGLQETQYF
TGTGCCAGCAGCCTGCACAGGGGGCTACAAGAGACCCAGTACTTC
>TRBJ1-1|TRBD1|NA|TRBV7-9
CASSPTGGTEAFF
TGTGCCAGCAGCCCGACAGGGGGCACTGAAGCTTTCTTT
>TRBJ2-7|NA|once|TRBV7-6
CASSRRDIVTTYEQYF
TGTGCCAGCAGCCGACGAGACATAGTGACCACCTACGAGCAGTACTTC
>TRBJ2-1|TRBD2|NA|TRBV5-1
CASSWTGLANEQFF
TGCGCCAGCAGTTGGACCGGACTAGCAAATGAGCAGTTCTTC
>TRBJ2-7|TRBD2|NA|TRBV7-2
CASSPRGSGDYEQYF
TGTGCCAGCAGCCCCCGTGGTAGCGGGGACTACGAGCAGTACTTC